Listed below are T cell receptor beta chains from one sample, sequenced in a study of cytomegalovirus exposure and HLA in healthy donors. The data were produced by immunoSEQ multiplex PCR, yet TCRdb's version contains in-frame clones alone and is incomplete. This table has around 100,000 clones, approximately 70% appearing once. The material sequenced was PBMCs. The source of these receptors is a man aged 40-49 years in good health and CMV-seropositive. Each CDR3 is given with its conserved first and last residue. The D gene is left open where the match is weak. Clone size is stated in some rows and not others, as once, few, many or a class when expanded.

TRBV7-3	.	TRBJ2-1	TRBD2	17	TGTGCCAGCAGCGACCCAACCGGGACTAGCGACTACAATGAGCAGTTCTTC	CASSDPTGTSDYNEQFF
TRBV7-2	.	TRBJ1-1	TRBD1	16	TGTGCCAGCAGCCGTGACAGGGGGCTGGTGGGAACTGAAGCTTTCTTT	CASSRDRGLVGTEAFF
TRBV6-1	.	TRBJ1-2	TRBD1	16	TGTGCCAGCAGTGAAGCTGGACAGGGGGCCCCGTGGGGCTACACCTTC	CASSEAGQGAPWGYTF
TRBV6-5	.	TRBJ2-2	TRBD2	14	TGTGCCAGCGGAGCGGGAGGTCACACCGGGGAGCTGTTTTTT	CASGAGGHTGELFF
TRBV11-2	once	TRBJ1-1	.	12	TGTGCCAGCAGCTCAGGGAACACTGAAGCTTTCTTT	CASSSGNTEAFF
TRBV28	.	TRBJ2-1	TRBD1	17	TGTGCCAGCACCATCCCCCCCGGACAGGGAATCAACAATGAGCAGTTCTTC	CASTIPPGQGINNEQFF
TRBV6-1	.	TRBJ2-7	.	12	TGTGCCAGCAGTGAATCTTCCTACGAGCAGTACTTC	CASSESSYEQYF
TRBV5-1	.	TRBJ1-1	.	13	TGCGCCAGCAGCATACAGGGCCGGGATGAAGCTTTCTTT	CASSIQGRDEAFF
TRBV6-6	once	TRBJ1-1	.	14	TGTGCCAGCAGTTACTCCCCGGCGGACACTGAAGCTTTCTTT	CASSYSPADTEAFF
TRBV5-1	.	TRBJ2-1	.	15	TGCGCCAGCAGCCCGGGGGACGGTAACTACAATGAGCAGTTCTTC	CASSPGDGNYNEQFF
TRBV9	.	TRBJ2-7	TRBD2	14	TGTGCCAGCAGCGCACGCGGGGGCTCCTACGAGCAGTACTTC	CASSARGGSYEQYF
TRBV7-2	.	TRBJ2-2	.	15	TGTGCCGGTGGACAACAGGGATCCGTTGCCGGGGAGCTGTTTTTT	CAGGQQGSVAGELFF
TRBV7-2	.	TRBJ2-3	TRBD2	17	TGTGCCAGCAGCTTAATCACGACTAGCGGGGGGGGAGATACGCAGTATTTT	CASSLITTSGGGDTQYF
TRBV6-5	.	TRBJ2-5	TRBD2	14	TGTGCCAGCAGAGGACTAGCGGGAAAGGAGACCCAGTACTTC	CASRGLAGKETQYF
TRBV29-1	.	TRBJ2-5	.	12	TGCAGCGCCCTCTCAGACTTTGCGACCCAGTACTTC	CSALSDFATQYF
TRBV19	.	TRBJ2-3	.	10	TGTGCCAGTACCCTAGATACGCAGTATTTT	CASTLDTQYF
TRBV10-2	.	TRBJ2-1	TRBD2	16	TGCGCCAGCACCGAGGATACAGCGGGAGCTTACAATGAGCAGTTCTTC	CASTEDTAGAYNEQFF
TRBV6-5	.	TRBJ1-1	TRBD1	16	TGTGCCAGCAGTTATTACGACAGGGGATCGGGCACTGAAGCTTTCTTT	CASSYYDRGSGTEAFF
TRBV6-5	few	TRBJ1-2	.	15	TGTGCCAGCAGTTACTCGAGGATTCAGGGTCATGGCTACACCTTC	CASSYSRIQGHGYTF
TRBV9	few	TRBJ2-6	.	15	TGTGCCAGCAGCGTTGCGGGCTCTGGGGCCAACGTCCTGACTTTC	CASSVAGSGANVLTF
TRBV18	.	TRBJ1-5	.	14	TGTGCCAGCTCAGACTGGAGGGGAGATCAGCCCCAGCATTTT	CASSDWRGDQPQHF
TRBV7-2	.	TRBJ1-3	.	13	TGTGCCAGCACCCCCGGGTTCGGAAACACCATATATTTT	CASTPGFGNTIYF
TRBV5-1	.	TRBJ1-5	.	13	TGCGCCAGCAGCTTGGAAGAGGATCAGCCCCAGCATTTT	CASSLEEDQPQHF
TRBV2	.	TRBJ2-5	.	12	TGTGCCAGCAGTGAACTAAGCGAGACCCAGTACTTC	CASSELSETQYF
TRBV5-6	once	TRBJ1-2	TRBD1	15	TGTGCCAGCAGCTCCTGGACAGGGGGCATCTATGGCTACACCTTC	CASSSWTGGIYGYTF
TRBV10-3	.	TRBJ2-1	.	12	TGTGCCACCTCGGACGGGGAAGATGAGCAGTTCTTC	CATSDGEDEQFF
TRBV4-3	.	TRBJ2-5	TRBD2	16	TGCGCCAGCAGCCAAGTTACTAGCGGGAGTGGGGAGACCCAGTACTTC	CASSQVTSGSGETQYF
TRBV5-4	.	TRBJ2-7	TRBD2	16	TGTGCCAGCAGCAGGGGACTAGCGGGGAGCTCCTACGAGCAGTACTTC	CASSRGLAGSSYEQYF
TRBV5-4	.	TRBJ2-7	.	12	TGTGCCAGCAGCATCGGGACAAAAGAGCAGTACTTC	CASSIGTKEQYF
TRBV27	.	TRBJ2-4	.	15	TGTGCCAGCAGTTTATTAGGGGGGGCGAAAAACATTCAGTACTTC	CASSLLGGAKNIQYF
TRBV5-4	.	TRBJ2-7	TRBD2	15	TGTGCCAGCAGCTTGGTCGGTAGCGGGAGGGACGAGCAGTACTTC	CASSLVGSGRDEQYF
TRBV5-4	.	TRBJ2-7	TRBD2	17	TGTGCCAGCAGCGCGGGACTAGCGGGCTGGAGCTCCTACGAGCAGTACTTC	CASSAGLAGWSSYEQYF
TRBV15	.	TRBJ2-7	.	13	TGTGCCTCCTCGAAACAGGGATCCTACGAGCAGTACTTC	CASSKQGSYEQYF
TRBV7-3	.	TRBJ2-7	.	11	TGTGCCAGCAGTCCTAGACAGGAGCAGTACTTC	CASSPRQEQYF
TRBV27	.	TRBJ2-2	TRBD2	16	TGTGCCAGCAGCCTGGGACTAGCGGGAGGGCCCGGGGAGCTGTTTTTT	CASSLGLAGGPGELFF
TRBV4-1	.	TRBJ2-1	.	15	TGCGCCAGCAAGATAATAGCGGACACCTACAATGAGCAGTTCTTC	CASKIIADTYNEQFF
TRBV6-1	.	TRBJ1-2	.	11	TGTGCCAGCAGTGTTACAGGGTACTACACCTTC	CASSVTGYYTF
TRBV2	few	TRBJ2-5	TRBD1	14	TGTGCCAGCAGTCGGACAGGGAAGGCGGAGACCCAGTACTTC	CASSRTGKAETQYF
TRBV6-6	.	TRBJ1-2	TRBD1	16	TGTGCCAGCAGTCACGACAGGGGAAGAGCTAACTATGGCTACACCTTC	CASSHDRGRANYGYTF
TRBV27	.	TRBJ2-7	.	14	TGTGCCAGCAGCCTCAGTAACCTTGTCGACGAGCAGTACTTC	CASSLSNLVDEQYF
TRBV29-1	.	TRBJ2-7	.	13	TGCAGCGTTGAAGTCCAGGGTTCCTACGAGCAGTACTTC	CSVEVQGSYEQYF
TRBV6-1	.	TRBJ2-5	TRBD2	14	TGTGCCAGCACCCAGGGACTAGCGGAAGAGACCCAGTACTTC	CASTQGLAEETQYF
TRBV4-3	few	TRBJ1-1	TRBD1	19	TGCGCCAGCAGCCAAGCTAGGGACAGGGGGCAGGGTGAGAACACTGAAGCTTTCTTT	CASSQARDRGQGENTEAFF
TRBV5-1	.	TRBJ2-3	.	13	TGCGCCAGCAGCGCGACTAGTTCAGATACGCAGTATTTT	CASSATSSDTQYF
TRBV6-5	.	TRBJ2-3	.	13	TGTGCCAGCAGCGGACTGGGCATGGATACGCAGTATTTT	CASSGLGMDTQYF
TRBV7-2	few	TRBJ2-7	.	14	TGTGCCAGCAGCTTAGGGCTTAGCACCTACGAGCAGTACTTC	CASSLGLSTYEQYF
TRBV30	.	TRBJ2-7	TRBD1	15	TGTGCCTGGAGTTTGGGACAGGGGATTCCCTACGAGCAGTACTTC	CAWSLGQGIPYEQYF
TRBV9	.	TRBJ2-3	.	13	TGTGCCAGCAGCCATACAGGGACAGATACGCAGTATTTT	CASSHTGTDTQYF
TRBV28	.	TRBJ2-5	.	15	TGTGCCAGCAGTCGAGGGCCATCGTACCAAGAGACCCAGTACTTC	CASSRGPSYQETQYF
TRBV7-3	.	TRBJ2-1	TRBD2	15	TGTGCCAGCAGCTTAGGCGGGAGTGGTTTAGGGGAGCAGTTCTTC	CASSLGGSGLGEQFF